One and the same sample provided the 27 T cell receptor beta chains below, sequenced in a study of T cells in Graves' hyperthyroidism and ophthalmopathy. Researchers took RNA transcripts and amplified the TCR beta CDR3 regions from them. The HTBI set primed first-round TCR CDR3 RT-PCR. TCRdb ran MiXCR on the multiplex PCR reads and lists one entry per CDR3 protein. This table has some 600,000 distinct CDR3 sequences, about 15% appearing once. The sample consisted of blood. The receptors shown here come from a woman younger than 45 with Graves' hyperthyroidism that later progressed to Graves' ophthalmopathy.

The CDR3 here is CASSRGLTTYEQYF. DNA of the CDR3: TGTGCCAGCAGTCGAGGACTGACTACCTACGAGCAGTACTTC. V is TRBV7-9 and J is TRBJ2-7; TRBD2 is a possible D gene (5 bases). The germline CDR1 and CDR2 sequences are SEHNR and FQNEAQ (reference sequence). V gave up 6 bases and J gave up 2 bases, with 14 bases separating them. The CDR3 length is 14 residues.

This clonotype was detected only a few times. The V gene is TRBV9, the J gene TRBJ2-4; D may correspond to TRBD1 or TRBD2 (5 bases each). The V and J ends lost 3 bases and 2 bases respectively, with 27 bases between them. CDR1 is SGDLS and CDR2 is YYNGEE in the germline V gene. CDR3 length: 20 residues. CDR3 DNA: TGTGCCAGCAGCGCGCCGGGACGGATTATCCCCGCCGTCACCAAAAACATTCAGTACTTC. Residues: CASSAPGRIIPAVTKNIQYF.

Many counts were recorded for this clonotype. V usage is TRBV20-1 and J usage is TRBJ2-2; TRBD2 agrees at 11 bases. The germline CDR1 and CDR2 sequences are DFQATT and SNEGSKA (reference sequence). Unmatched junction bases numbered 7, after V lost 0 bases and J lost 4 bases. This CDR3 is built from 17 residues. Written as DNA, the CDR3 is TGCAGTGCTAGAGATGCTAGCGGGAGGTCGGGCACCGGGGAGCTGTTTTTT. Protein: CSARDASGRSGTGELFF.

This clonotype was counted only a few times. The chain carries TRBV5-1 and TRBJ2-1, with D tentatively TRBD1 (6 bases). The CDR3 is 15 residues long. The germline V and J ends were trimmed by 0 bases and 6 bases, with 13 bases remaining between them. The germline CDR1 and CDR2 sequences are SGHRS and YFSETQ. The DNA of the CDR3 is TGCGCCAGCAGCTTGGTAGGGGGAGAGCTCAATGAGCAGTTCTTC. It translates to CASSLVGGELNEQFF.

This clonotype has ten or more counts. V and J are TRBV12-3 or TRBV12-4 and TRBJ2-1; no firm D call. This CDR3 region has 16 residues. V dropped 5 bases and J dropped 2 bases, with 16 bases sitting between them. The CDR3, as DNA: TGTGCCAGCAGTCCCCCGGTAGGCCAGGCCTACAATGAGCAGTTCTTC. It encodes CASSPPVGQAYNEQFF.

V is TRBV13 and J is TRBJ1-2, with a tentative D call TRBD1 (6 bases). Looked up from germline, CDR1 is PRHDT and CDR2 is FYEKMQ (reference sequence). This CDR3 has 14 amino acids. Trimming stripped 4 bases from V and 3 bases from J, with 12 bases between. The CDR3: CASSSLQGYYGYTF. Here the CDR3 DNA reads TGTGCCAGCAGCTCACTACAGGGATACTATGGCTACACCTTC.

The V and J genes are TRBV24-1 and TRBJ2-1; TRBD2 is a possible D gene (5 bases). The V gene's germline CDR1 is KGHDR and CDR2 SFDVKD. This CDR3 contains 16 residues. V was cut by 1 base and J by 0 bases, with 9 bases left in between. CDR3 loop: CATSDFPGSSYNEQFF. In nucleotides, the CDR3 is TGTGCCACCAGTGATTTTCCTGGGAGCTCCTACAATGAGCAGTTCTTC.

The sample holds many counts of this clonotype. The chain carries TRBV19 and TRBJ1-1; no clear D gene. CDR1 and CDR2 from the germline V gene are LNHDA and SQIVND (reference sequence). V was cut by 4 bases and J by 1 base, with 10 bases left in between. This CDR3 is 14 amino acids long. CDR3 DNA sequence: TGTGCCAGTAGTACTCCTTCGGAGAACACTGAAGCTTTCTTT. As protein: CASSTPSENTEAFF.

This clonotype occurred many times. This chain connects TRBV18 to TRBJ2-1; no definite D call. This CDR3 contains 13 residues. V lost 3 bases and J 3 bases, leaving 6 bases between the germline ends. CDR1 is KGHSH and CDR2 is LQKENI in the germline V gene. The CDR3 DNA is TGTGCCAGCTCACCCGGCGACTACAATGAGCAGTTCTTC. This translates into CASSPGDYNEQFF.

The V and J genes are TRBV9 and TRBJ2-7; weak D call: TRBD1 (6 bases). Germline CDR1 reads SGDLS; CDR2 reads YYNGEE. Trimming shortened V by 2 bases and J by 2 bases, and 11 bases separated the two germline ends. The CDR3 is 14 amino acids. The CDR3 region has the DNA TGTGCCAGCAGCGTTTCACAGGGACCCTACGAGCAGTACTTC. It yields the protein CASSVSQGPYEQYF.

The sample holds a few counts of this clonotype. A read error may explain this, as a much larger clone is one base away. The chain employs TRBV20-1 and TRBJ1-2; no clear D. The V gene's germline CDR1 is DFQATT and CDR2 SNEGSKA (reference sequence). The CDR3 is 11 amino acids. CDR3 residues: CGAGEDGGYTF. As DNA, the CDR3 is TGCGGTGCTGGGGAGGATGGTGGCTACACCTTC.

This clonotype was seen repeatedly, ten times or more. This chain uses TRBV29-1 with TRBJ2-7, with 11 bases matching TRBD2. Germline loops: CDR1 SQVTM, CDR2 ANQGSEA. The CDR3 sequence is 15 residues long. The junction had 9 bases not matched to a gene; V was cut back by 3 bases and J by 5 bases. The CDR3 sequence: CSVEITSGSKHEQYF. The CDR3 region has the DNA TGCAGCGTTGAGATAACTAGCGGGAGCAAGCACGAGCAGTACTTC.

The DNA for the CDR3 is TGCAGCGCGGGACAGATCACCGGGGAGCTGTTTTTT. It translates to CSAGQITGELFF. This chain connects TRBV29-1 to TRBJ2-2; 7 bases fit TRBD1. After removal of 7 bases from V and 4 bases from J, the junction contained 3 bases not matched to a gene. This CDR3 region has 12 residues. In germline, CDR1 is SQVTM, CDR2 ANQGSEA.

This clonotype appeared many times. The DNA for the CDR3 is TGTGCCAGCAGCGAGGACGGAAATCAGCCCCAGCATTTT. Protein sequence: CASSEDGNQPQHF. V and J are TRBV5-4 and TRBJ1-5; no clear D. The CDR3 spans 13 residues. The V gene's germline CDR1 is SGHNT and CDR2 YYREEE (reference sequence). V lost 4 bases to trimming and J lost 4 bases, with 9 bases between them.

At least ten counts were recorded for this clonotype. The chain uses TRBV20-1 and TRBJ2-7; 12 positions agree with TRBD2. Losses at the gene ends were 2 bases for V and 1 base for J; bases not matched to a gene: 6. The CDR3 extends over 16 amino acids. Germline assignment: CDR1 DFQATT and CDR2 SNEGSKA (reference sequence). This CDR3 is CSARMMTSGSSYEQYF. The CDR3 DNA reads TGCAGTGCTAGAATGATGACTAGCGGGAGTTCCTACGAGCAGTACTTC.

This clonotype was picked up many times. This chain links TRBV6-2 or TRBV6-3 with TRBJ1-5, with D possibly being TRBD1 (6 bases). The V gene lost 7 bases and the J gene lost 3 bases, with 19 bases spanning the gap. This CDR3 contains 16 residues. Germline V gene data show CDR1 as MNHEY and CDR2 as SVGEGT. As DNA, the CDR3 is TGTGCCAGCACGAGGTGGACAACAGGGAACAATCAGCCCCAGCATTTT. Amino acid sequence: CASTRWTTGNNQPQHF.

Ten or more counts support this clonotype. The V and J genes are TRBV19 and TRBJ2-5; possibly TRBD1 or TRBD2 for D (6 bases each). The V end lost 3 bases, the J end lost 5 bases, and 16 bases lay between the germline ends. Germline CDR1 reads LNHDA; CDR2 reads SQIVND (reference sequence). The CDR3 sequence is 15 residues long. The CDR3 loop reads CASSIGGQSYETQYF. The CDR3 coding sequence is TGTGCCAGTAGTATTGGGGGGCAGTCTTATGAGACCCAGTACTTC.

This clonotype occurred many times. The V gene is TRBV29-1, the J gene TRBJ1-1; D is possibly TRBD1 (5 bases). The V end lost 6 bases, the J end lost 7 bases, and 18 bases lay between the germline ends. This CDR3 has 13 residues. The V gene's germline CDR1 is SQVTM and CDR2 ANQGSEA. The CDR3 bases are TGCAGCGTCTCTCCTGGGGGGGGAGTTGAAGCTTTCTTT. Translated: CSVSPGGGVEAFF.

This clonotype was picked up many times. The chain carries TRBV12-3 or TRBV12-4 and TRBJ2-7; TRBD1 matches at 12 bases. J lost 7 bases, V lost 4 bases, and 5 bases had no gene match. The CDR3 loop spans 14 amino acids. The CDR3 reads CASSSGQGAREQYF. CDR3 DNA sequence: TGTGCCAGCAGTTCGGGACAGGGGGCTAGAGAGCAGTACTTC.

This clonotype has a count of ten or more. The chain uses TRBV24-1 and TRBJ1-3; 7 bases align to TRBD1. Germline assignment: CDR1 KGHDR and CDR2 SFDVKD. The CDR3 is 15 residues long. The trim removed 3 bases at V and 2 bases at J, leaving 3 bases unmatched. CDR3 coding DNA: TGTGCCACCAGTGATGGAGGGGGCGCTGGAAACACCATATATTTT. Its translation is CATSDGGGAGNTIYF.

The J gene is TRBJ1-1, the V gene TRBV5-1; unclear D gene. V was pared by 0 bases and J by 0 bases, with 12 bases between. CDR3 length: 16 residues. Germline V gene lookup returns CDR1 SGHRS and CDR2 YFSETQ. The chain's CDR3 is CASSLDPTRMNTEAFF. Written as DNA, the CDR3 is TGCGCCAGCAGCTTGGACCCTACCAGAATGAACACTGAAGCTTTCTTT.

This clonotype has ten or more counts. The V call is TRBV7-9, the J call TRBJ2-5; unclear D gene. V was cut by 5 bases and J by 0 bases, with 16 bases left in between. The CDR3 loop spans 16 amino acids. Germline V gene lookup returns CDR1 SEHNR and CDR2 FQNEAQ (reference sequence). CDR3 nucleotide sequence: TGTGCCAGCAGCCCCTCCCGGGCAACAGACCAAGAGACCCAGTACTTC. Translating it yields CASSPSRATDQETQYF.

This clonotype was found a few times. Just one base apart from a much larger clone, this may be a read error. The chain employs TRBV5-1 and TRBJ1-3; unclear D gene. The germline V gene encodes CDR1 SGHRS and CDR2 YFSETQ. Trimming removed 3 bases at V and 4 bases at J, with 14 bases between. The CDR3 sequence is 15 residues long. The CDR3 coding sequence is TGCGCCAGCAGCTCCCGTGGTGATAAGGGAAACACCATATATTTT. Its protein is CASSSRGDKGNTIYF.

This clonotype came up many times. The rearrangement uses TRBV2 and TRBJ2-2, with 8 bases that match TRBD2. This CDR3 region has 16 residues. CDR1 and CDR2 from the germline V gene are SNHLY and FYNNEI. J was trimmed by 3 bases and V by 1 base; bases with no gene match: 4. CDR3 coding DNA: TGTGCCAGCAGTGAAGAGGCTAGCGGGCACACCGGGGAGCTGTTTTTT. Amino acid sequence: CASSEEASGHTGELFF.

The V call is TRBV12-3 or TRBV12-4, the J call TRBJ1-6; D gene ambiguous. Trimming stripped 3 bases from V and 7 bases from J, with 10 bases between. The CDR3 consists of 14 residues. CDR3 sequence (DNA): TGTGCCAGCAGTTTGTGGGCCCCAAATTCACCCCTCCACTTT. As protein: CASSLWAPNSPLHF.

This clonotype was counted ten times or more. The chain couples TRBV7-2 to TRBJ2-7; 14 bases line up with TRBD2. The CDR3 is 16 amino acids. V shed 1 base and J 5 bases; nucleotides not matched to a gene: 4. Germline-derived CDR1 and CDR2 are SGHTA and FQGNSA. The CDR3 nucleotides are TGTGCCAGCAGCTTAGGAGGGACTAGCGGGAGAAACGAGCAGTACTTC. It specifies CASSLGGTSGRNEQYF.

The chain combines TRBV6-2 or TRBV6-3 with TRBJ2-1, with 7 positions matching TRBD1. The CDR3 contains 15 residues. V was pared by 4 bases and J by 1 base, with 4 bases of the junction left unmatched. Germline V gene lookup returns CDR1 MNHEY and CDR2 SVGEGT. The CDR3 loop is CASSFTTGSYNEQFF. CDR3 DNA sequence: TGTGCCAGCAGTTTTACGACAGGGTCCTACAATGAGCAGTTCTTC.